Presented here are 14 T cell receptor beta chains from one specimen sequenced in a study of Graves' ophthalmopathy and Graves' hyperthyroidism. Investigators amplified TCR beta CDR3 regions from RNA transcripts. The workflow started with a first-round RT-PCR run with HTBI primers and then moved on to a second-round multiplex PCR. MiXCR, run by TCRdb on the multiplex PCR reads, gives a single entry per CDR3 protein. The sample yields about 1.1 million distinct CDR3 sequences, 35% to 45% seen once. The source material was peripheral blood or thyroid tissue (not recorded which). These receptors all come from an adult man with Graves' hyperthyroidism.

This clonotype was seen many times. The chain combines TRBV19 with TRBJ1-2, with 11 bases that match TRBD1. With 8 bases clipped from V and 2 bases from J, the junction kept 1 base outside the gene matches. Germline values: CDR1 LNHDA, CDR2 SQIVND (reference sequence). The CDR3 runs to 13 residues. The CDR3 protein is CASRTGGNYGYTF. Written as DNA, the CDR3 is TGTGCCAGTCGGACAGGGGGCAACTATGGCTACACCTTC.

To note about this clonotype: A much larger clone is a single base away; this may be a read error. The rearrangement joins TRBV29-1 to TRBJ1-1; D not resolved. CDR3 length: 12 residues. Germline CDR1 SQVTM, CDR2 ANQGSEA. As DNA, the CDR3 is TGCAGCGTGGGGTTATTTTTGAATGAAGTTTTCTTT. Protein sequence: CSVGLFLNEVFF.

This clonotype was found many times. The chain has TRBV29-1 and TRBJ1-2; TRBD1 agrees at 7 bases. This CDR3 comprises 14 residues. Germline loops: CDR1 SQVTM, CDR2 ANQGSEA. V shed 0 bases and J 4 bases; nucleotides not matched to a gene: 5. The DNA for the CDR3 is TGCAGCGTTGAAGATCTAGGGGGCGGCTATGGCTACACCTTC. Its translation is CSVEDLGGGYGYTF. Using reference TRBV29-1 and TRBJ1-2 for the parts outside the CDR3, the full variable domain is SAVISQKPSRDICQRGTSLTIQCQVDSQVTMMFWYRQQPGQSLTLIATANQGSEATYESGFVIDKFPISRPNLTFSTLTVSNMSPEDSSIYLCSVEDLGGGYGYTFGSGTRLTVV.

The chain combines TRBV5-8 with TRBJ2-7; 9 nucleotides agree with TRBD1. Germline lookup yields CDR1 SGHTS and CDR2 YDEGEE. J was trimmed by 4 bases and V by 5 bases; bases with no gene match: 7. The CDR3 has 14 amino acids. The CDR3 sequence is CASSYGTGMYEQYF. CDR3 DNA sequence: TGTGCCAGCAGTTATGGGACAGGGATGTACGAGCAGTACTTC.

The sample holds a few counts of this clonotype. V is TRBV6-5 and J is TRBJ1-3; possibly TRBD1 for D (6 bases). Trimming took off 3 bases at V and 3 bases at J, with 12 bases between the two ends. The CDR3 loop spans 15 amino acids. Germline assignment: CDR1 MNHEY and CDR2 SVGAGI. CDR3 DNA sequence: TGTGCCAGCAGTTATTCCGGGGGCTATGGAAACACCATATATTTT. Its translation: CASSYSGGYGNTIYF.

The table lists this clonotype with a few counts. The chain uses TRBV6-1 and TRBJ2-7; D is perhaps TRBD2 (5 bases). The V end was cut by 4 bases, the J end by 6 bases, with 10 bases between. The CDR3 runs to 12 residues. The germline V gene has CDR1 MNHNS and CDR2 SASEGT. The DNA for the CDR3 is TGTGCCAGCAGTGTAATGGGGAGCGAGCAGTACTTC. This sequence encodes CASSVMGSEQYF.

In its sample, this clonotype was seen a few times. V is TRBV30 and J is TRBJ2-7; TRBD1 aligns across 10 bases. The V gene end was trimmed by 5 bases and the J gene end by 2 bases; junction bases not matched to a gene: 6. Germline CDR1 is GTSNPN and CDR2 is SVGIG (reference sequence). CDR3 length: 14 residues. The CDR3 reads CAWAPGTGAYEQYF. CDR3 nucleotide sequence: TGTGCCTGGGCTCCCGGGACAGGGGCCTACGAGCAGTACTTC. Full variable domain (outside the CDR3, taken from reference TRBV30 and TRBJ2-7): SQTIHQWPATLVQPVGSPLSLECTVEGTSNPNLYWYRQAAGRGLQLLFYSVGIGQISSEVPQNLSASRPQDRQFILSSKKLLLSDSGFYLCAWAPGTGAYEQYFGPGTRLTVT.

The rearrangement joins TRBV7-2 to TRBJ2-7; 8 positions agree with TRBD2. The CDR3 contains 15 residues. CDR1 is SGHTA, CDR2 FQGNSA, per germline. V shed 7 bases and J 4 bases; nucleotides not matched to a gene: 12. The CDR3 DNA is TGTGCCAGCACCCAAAGAGGGAGCGGGGGATACGAGCAGTACTTC. Translating it yields CASTQRGSGGYEQYF.

The rearrangement joins TRBV2 to TRBJ2-7; no definite D call. The V and J ends lost 6 bases and 5 bases respectively, with 29 bases between them. This CDR3 has 18 amino acids. The V gene's germline CDR1 is SNHLY and CDR2 FYNNEI. This CDR3 is CASRALTFKATPVDEQYF. The CDR3 nucleotides read TGTGCCAGCAGAGCCCTGACCTTCAAAGCTACGCCTGTCGACGAGCAGTACTTC.

A single count supports this clonotype. Possible read error: a much larger clone is one base away. This chain uses TRBV2 with TRBJ2-7; D possibly corresponds to TRBD2 (6 bases). Trimming cost V 4 bases and J 5 bases, with 12 bases left between them. The germline gives CDR1 SNHLY, CDR2 FYNNEI. The CDR3 is 13 amino acids. CDR3 bases: TGTGCCAGCAGTGTGCGGGGAGTAAACGAGCAGTACTTC. It specifies CASSVRGVNEQYF.

For this clonotype: This may stem from a read error, because a much larger clone lies one nucleotide away. The chain links TRBV12-3 or TRBV12-4 to TRBJ1-2; unclear D gene. The CDR3 runs to 15 residues. The CDR3 protein is CVSSLASGKNYGYTF. Here the CDR3 DNA reads TGTGTCAGCAGTTTAGCTTCAGGCAAGAACTATGGCTACACCTTC.

This clonotype occurred many times. One junction end disagrees with the germline gene, perhaps due to a read error. The chain recombines TRBV12-3 or TRBV12-4 with TRBJ1-2; 7 bases agree with TRBD1. The CDR3 spans 13 residues. The CDR3: CASSPGQLYGYTF. In DNA form, the CDR3 reads TGCGCCAGCAGCCCGGGACAGCTCTATGGCTACACCTTC.

Note on this clonotype: This may come from a read error, since a much larger clone is one base off. For the CDR3, the DNA is TGCAGTGCTGGGGTCGCCTCCCAAGGCGGCCAGTACTTC. Translated: CSAGVASQGGQYF. The rearrangement joins TRBV20-1 to TRBJ2-5; no clear D gene. Trimming stripped 5 bases from V and 10 bases from J, with 20 bases between. CDR1 is DFQATT and CDR2 is SNEGSKA in the germline V gene (reference sequence). The CDR3 is 13 amino acids.

This chain connects TRBV6-5 to TRBJ1-1; D gene ambiguous. The germline V gene has CDR1 MNHEY and CDR2 SVGAGI. V lost 2 bases to trimming and J lost 0 bases, with 19 bases between them. The CDR3 loop spans 18 amino acids. The CDR3 loop reads CASSYRRPDYQMNTEAFF. The CDR3 nucleotides are TGTGCCAGCAGTTACCGTAGGCCGGACTACCAAATGAACACTGAAGCTTTCTTT.